The 23 T cell receptor beta chains reported below all come from one sample, sequenced in a study of T cell responses to AZD1222 COVID-19 vaccine. Produced via immunoSEQ multiplex PCR; TCRdb's table is partial and in-frame only. The sample records 90,000 to 150,000 clones, less than 90% being singletons. Material: peripheral blood, obtained on day 0 of AZD1222 vaccination. The receptors were gathered from an adult in good health.

CDR3 coding DNA: TGCGCCAGCAGCTTAATCGATGAGCAGTTCTTC. Amino acid sequence: CASSLIDEQFF. The V and J genes are TRBV5-1 and TRBJ2-1; D call uncertain. The CDR3 totals 11 residues. The germline V and J ends were trimmed by 2 bases and 8 bases, with 5 bases remaining between them. Germline CDR1 SGHRS, CDR2 YFSETQ.

This clone was counted once. This chain uses TRBV5-1 with TRBJ2-2; no clear D gene. CDR1 and CDR2 from the germline V gene are SGHRS and YFSETQ. The CDR3 is 14 residues long. Trimming pared 0 bases from V and 3 bases from J, leaving 6 bases between. CDR3 in DNA: TGCGCCAGCAGCTTGGACGGTTACACCGGGGAGCTGTTTTTT. This sequence encodes CASSLDGYTGELFF.

The genes are TRBV5-1 and TRBJ1-2; 12 bases line up with TRBD1. The germline CDR1 and CDR2 sequences are SGHRS and YFSETQ. V lost 4 bases and J lost 6; bases outside the gene matches: 10. The CDR3 runs to 16 residues. Written as DNA, the CDR3 is TGCGCCAGCAGCCGAACCCTGGGACAGGGGGCTGATGGCTACACCTTC. Encoded protein: CASSRTLGQGADGYTF.

The V and J genes are TRBV28 and TRBJ2-2, with 8 bases aligning to TRBD2. This CDR3 comprises 16 residues. Germline CDR1 MDHEN, CDR2 SYDVKM. The V and J ends lost 5 bases and 7 bases, in that order; junction bases with no gene match: 12. The CDR3, as DNA: TGTGCCAGCAGTCGGCCCGGGAGGGGGGTTGACGGGGAGCTGTTTTTT. Translated, it gives CASSRPGRGVDGELFF. The complete variable domain, with remaining parts taken from reference TRBV28 and TRBJ2-2, reads DVKVTQSSRYLVKRTGEKVFLECVQDMDHENMFWYRQDPGLGLRLIYFSYDVKMKEKGDIPEGYSVSREKKERFSLILESASTNQTSMYLCASSRPGRGVDGELFFGEGSRLTVL.

This clone appeared a single time. V and J are TRBV2 and TRBJ1-5; TRBD1 is a possible D gene (5 bases). Germline CDR1 reads SNHLY; CDR2 reads FYNNEI. Trimming left V 6 bases short and J 0 bases short, with 9 bases between. This CDR3 is built from 14 residues. In DNA form, the CDR3 reads TGTGCCAGCAGGACAGTTAATAGCAATCAGCCCCAGCATTTT. It encodes CASRTVNSNQPQHF.

This clone was detected only once. The same CDR3 is also encoded by other DNA sequences in this sample. CDR3 region: CSVRQGGHEQYF. DNA of the CDR3: TGCAGCGTTAGGCAGGGAGGCCACGAGCAGTACTTC. This sequence joins TRBV29-1 and TRBJ2-7; D is possibly TRBD2 (6 bases). The germline V and J ends were trimmed by 5 bases and 5 bases, with 13 bases remaining between them. Germline assignment: CDR1 SQVTM and CDR2 ANQGSEA. The CDR3 runs 12 residues.

This sequence joins TRBV6-5 and TRBJ1-2; D remains ambiguous. CDR3 length: 15 residues. Trimming left V 0 bases short and J 8 bases short, with 16 bases between. Looked up from germline, CDR1 is MNHEY and CDR2 is SVGAGI. CDR3 sequence: CASSYSNPRYSGYTF. For the CDR3, the DNA is TGTGCCAGCAGTTACTCGAACCCCAGATACTCAGGCTACACCTTC.

The V gene is TRBV25-1, the J gene TRBJ2-7; D is unresolved. The CDR3 consists of 13 residues. Trimming took off 3 bases at V and 5 bases at J, with 11 bases between the two ends. Germline loops: CDR1 MGHDK, CDR2 SYGVNS. The chain's CDR3 is CASSEFKAHEQYF. The CDR3 DNA sequence: TGTGCCAGCAGTGAGTTTAAGGCCCACGAGCAGTACTTC.

The J gene is TRBJ1-1, the V gene TRBV24-1; no clear D. CDR1 and CDR2 (germline): KGHDR, SFDVKD. CDR3 length: 13 residues. Between the trimmed V and J ends, which lost 5 bases and 2 bases, there was a span of 8 bases. The CDR3 is CATSVGHNTEAFF. Written as DNA, the CDR3 is TGTGCCACCAGTGTGGGCCATAACACTGAAGCTTTCTTT.

The chain recombines TRBV19 with TRBJ2-2; 8 positions agree with TRBD1. Germline trimming cut 5 bases from V and 5 bases from J; bases unmatched to any gene: 7. Germline loops: CDR1 LNHDA, CDR2 SQIVND (reference sequence). CDR3 size: 15 residues. The CDR3 sequence is CASSLGQVGTGELFF. The CDR3 region has the DNA TGTGCCAGTAGTTTGGGACAGGTCGGGACCGGGGAGCTGTTTTTT.

The J gene is TRBJ1-5, the V gene TRBV28; D is ambiguous. This CDR3 contains 14 residues. The germline CDR1 and CDR2 sequences are MDHEN and SYDVKM. V was shortened by 5 bases and J by 0 bases, with 8 bases between the two germline ends. The chain's CDR3 is CASSHGPSNQPQHF. DNA for the CDR3: TGTGCCAGCAGTCACGGACCTAGCAATCAGCCCCAGCATTTT.

The chain recombines TRBV5-8 with TRBJ2-2; 7 positions agree with TRBD2. V gave up 0 bases and J gave up 5 bases; unmatched junction bases: 4. Germline CDR1 and CDR2: SGHTS and YDEGEE. This CDR3 is built from 15 residues. In DNA, the CDR3 is TGTGCCAGCAGCTTGGCCTGGCGGGAGACCGGGGAGCTGTTTTTT. This codes for CASSLAWRETGELFF.

This chain joins TRBV28 and TRBJ2-7; 8 bases align to TRBD1. The J segment lost 4 bases and the V segment lost 6 bases, leaving 5 bases of the junction unmatched. This CDR3 is built from 13 residues. Germline V gives CDR1 MDHEN, CDR2 SYDVKM. For the CDR3, the DNA is TGTGCCAGCAGGTGGACAGGGAGGTACGAGCAGTACTTC. Translating it yields CASRWTGRYEQYF. The variable domain in full, with the rest retrieved from reference TRBV28 and TRBJ2-7, is DVKVTQSSRYLVKRTGEKVFLECVQDMDHENMFWYRQDPGLGLRLIYFSYDVKMKEKGDIPEGYSVSREKKERFSLILESASTNQTSMYLCASRWTGRYEQYFGPGTRLTVT.

The chain employs TRBV30 and TRBJ1-6, with D hard to call. This CDR3 spans 14 amino acids. In germline, CDR1 is GTSNPN, CDR2 SVGIG (reference sequence). Trimming shortened V by 1 base and J by 5 bases, and 9 bases separated the two germline ends. CDR3 coding DNA: TGTGCCTGGAGTGCCTCGATAAATAATTCACCCCTCCACTTT. Amino acids: CAWSASINNSPLHF.

The chain couples TRBV19 to TRBJ2-7, with 7 bases matching TRBD2. Germline CDR1 reads LNHDA; CDR2 reads SQIVND (reference sequence). This CDR3 is 16 amino acids long. J lost 3 bases, V lost 3 bases, and 11 bases had no gene match. The CDR3 nucleotides are TGTGCCAGTAGTATCTCTCGGGGCGGGAGCTTCTACGAGCAGTACTTC. It specifies CASSISRGGSFYEQYF. The variable domain in full, completed from reference TRBV19 and TRBJ2-7, reads DGGITQSPKYLFRKEGQNVTLSCEQNLNHDAMYWYRQDPGQGLRLIYYSQIVNDFQKGDIAEGYSVSREKKESFPLTVTSAQKNPTAFYLCASSISRGGSFYEQYFGPGTRLTVT.

The chain employs TRBV4-1 and TRBJ2-3; 10 nucleotides align to TRBD1. Losses at the gene ends were 0 bases for V and 4 bases for J; bases not matched to a gene: 7. The germline V gene has CDR1 MGHRA and CDR2 YSYEKL. CDR3 length: 17 residues. The CDR3 reads CASSQETGTGVADTQYF. The CDR3 DNA sequence: TGCGCCAGCAGCCAAGAGACCGGGACAGGGGTGGCAGATACGCAGTATTTT.

V and J are TRBV10-3 and TRBJ1-2, with 7 bases fitting TRBD1. There are 13 residues in the CDR3. Germline CDR1 reads ENHRY; CDR2 reads SYGVKD. V was pared by 6 bases and J by 10 bases, with 11 bases of the junction left unmatched. CDR3 bases: TGTGCCATCAGATCCCGGGACAGCCCTAACTACACCTTC. Protein sequence: CAIRSRDSPNYTF.

The sample holds one count of this clone. The V and J genes are TRBV5-1 and TRBJ1-1; 10 nucleotides agree with TRBD1. This CDR3 is built from 13 residues. Unmatched junction bases numbered 5, after V lost 5 bases and J lost 7 bases. CDR1 is SGHRS and CDR2 is YFSETQ in the germline V gene. In nucleotides, the CDR3 is TGCGCCAGCAGTAGTGGGGACAGGGGTGAAGCTTTCTTT. Amino acids: CASSSGDRGEAFF.

The genes are TRBV18 and TRBJ1-2; no clear D. This CDR3 comprises 16 residues. Germline CDR1 is KGHSH and CDR2 is LQKENI. Trimming took 3 bases from V and 2 from J, leaving 16 bases between them. Written as DNA, the CDR3 is TGTGCCAGCTCACCTTCGGGGAGGGCTCGAAACTATGGCTACACCTTC. Translation gives CASSPSGRARNYGYTF.

The V and J genes are TRBV9 and TRBJ1-1; the D is unclear. Per germline, CDR1 SGDLS and CDR2 YYNGEE. The CDR3 length is 16 residues. V lost 3 bases to trimming and J lost 1 base, with 16 bases between them. The CDR3 nucleotides are TGTGCCAGCAGCGCGGCTGGTGGAGCTTCGAACACTGAAGCTTTCTTT. It codes for CASSAAGGASNTEAFF.

The rearrangement uses TRBV14 and TRBJ2-7, with D possibly being TRBD2 (6 bases). Germline loops: CDR1 SGHDN, CDR2 FVKESK. V gave up 1 base and J gave up 11 bases, with 15 bases separating them. This CDR3 comprises 13 residues. CDR3 region: CASSQGAFKREYF. CDR3 DNA: TGTGCCAGCAGCCAAGGTGCTTTTAAGCGGGAGTACTTC.

This sequence joins TRBV5-6 and TRBJ2-3, with D unclear. Germline CDR1 SGHDT, CDR2 YYEEEE. Trimming pared 1 base from V and 1 base from J, leaving 7 bases between. The CDR3 is 14 amino acids. As DNA, the CDR3 is TGTGCCAGCAGCTTGCTGTTGGGCACAGATACGCAGTATTTT. It specifies CASSLLLGTDTQYF.

The rearrangement uses TRBV5-1 and TRBJ2-2; tentatively, D is TRBD1 (6 bases). This CDR3 is built from 16 residues. Trimming removed 5 bases from V and 2 bases from J, with 16 bases in between. Germline values: CDR1 SGHRS, CDR2 YFSETQ. The CDR3 region is CASRKDPGQNTGELFF. DNA for the CDR3: TGCGCCAGCAGAAAGGACCCGGGACAAAACACCGGGGAGCTGTTTTTT. The full variable domain, completed using reference TRBV5-1 and TRBJ2-2, is KAGVTQTPRYLIKTRGQQVTLSCSPISGHRSVSWYQQTPGQGLQFLFEYFSETQRNKGNFPGRFSGRQFSNSRSEMNVSTLELGDSALYLCASRKDPGQNTGELFFGEGSRLTVL.